Shown below are 28 T cell receptor beta chains from a single sample sequenced in a study of T cell responses to AZD1222 COVID-19 vaccine. Libraries were prepared by immunoSEQ multiplex PCR; TCRdb keeps only in-frame clonotypes and omits some of them. The data contain 130,000 or so clones, around 84% of them seen just once; the ten biggest clones take up approximately 12%. The sample here was peripheral blood, taken on day 0 of AZD1222 vaccination. The receptor source for this set is an adult in good health.

Concerning this clone: Other DNA sequences of this sample code for an identical CDR3. The chain is built from TRBV5-1 and TRBJ1-2; the D is unclear. The CDR3 has 16 residues. From germline, CDR1 is SGHRS and CDR2 YFSETQ. Trimming removed 1 base at V and 4 bases at J, with 17 bases between. CDR3 nucleotides: TGCGCCAGCAGCTTGCAGTACAGAGAAAGCCTCTATGGCTACACCTTC. Encoded protein: CASSLQYRESLYGYTF. Supplemented by reference TRBV5-1 and TRBJ1-2, the full variable domain reads KAGVTQTPRYLIKTRGQQVTLSCSPISGHRSVSWYQQTPGQGLQFLFEYFSETQRNKGNFPGRFSGRQFSNSRSEMNVSTLELGDSALYLCASSLQYRESLYGYTFGSGTRLTVV.

V usage is TRBV5-1 and J usage is TRBJ1-5; no reliable D call. CDR1 and CDR2 from the germline V gene are SGHRS and YFSETQ. V was pared by 2 bases and J by 1 base, with 10 bases between. The CDR3 is 15 residues long. CDR3 residues: CASSFEGLSNQPQHF. The CDR3, as DNA: TGCGCCAGCAGCTTCGAAGGGTTAAGCAATCAGCCCCAGCATTTT.

The V gene is TRBV27, the J gene TRBJ2-1, with a tentative D call TRBD2 (5 bases). Germline V gene lookup returns CDR1 MNHEY and CDR2 SMNVEV (reference sequence). The CDR3 covers 15 residues. Deletions cut 4 bases from V and 3 bases from J, with 13 bases between. This chain's CDR3 is CASSSADGGYNEQFF. The CDR3 region has the DNA TGTGCCAGCAGTTCAGCCGATGGAGGCTACAATGAGCAGTTCTTC.

The chain has TRBV11-3 and TRBJ2-1; the D is unclear. The length of the CDR3 is 12 residues. Trimming took off 5 bases at V and 8 bases at J, with 10 bases between the two ends. The V gene's germline CDR1 is SGHNT and CDR2 YENEEA. The CDR3 nucleotides read TGTGCCAGCAGCGCCCGGTGGGATGAGCAGTTCTTC. It specifies CASSARWDEQFF.

This clone occurred a few times. V gene TRBV4-1 combines with J gene TRBJ2-5; D not certain. CDR1 and CDR2 (germline): MGHRA, YSYEKL. V was trimmed by 1 base and J by 5 bases, leaving 8 bases between them. The CDR3 runs 13 residues. CDR3 in amino acids: CASSQGHRETQYF. The CDR3 DNA follows: TGCGCCAGCAGCCAAGGGCATAGGGAGACCCAGTACTTC.

The V call is TRBV7-6, the J call TRBJ1-3, with D possibly matching TRBD1 (5 bases). Germline V gene lookup returns CDR1 SGHVS and CDR2 FNYEAQ. The CDR3 is 15 amino acids. V gave up 0 bases and J gave up 2 bases, with 8 bases separating them. CDR3 sequence (DNA): TGTGCCAGCAGCTTAGCCGGGGGTGCTGGAAACACCATATATTTT. Protein sequence: CASSLAGGAGNTIYF.

V and J are TRBV13 and TRBJ1-2; D might be TRBD1 (6 bases). This CDR3 contains 17 residues. Germline loops: CDR1 PRHDT, CDR2 FYEKMQ (reference sequence). Between the trimmed V and J ends, which lost 5 bases and 8 bases, there was a span of 27 bases. CDR3 nucleotides: TGTGCCAGCAGCCCGACCCCAAGAAGTTACAGGGTAGGGGGCTACACCTTC. Translating it yields CASSPTPRSYRVGGYTF.

The genes are TRBV2 and TRBJ2-3; tentative D call: TRBD2 (6 bases). V was pared by 4 bases and J by 1 base, with 15 bases between. This CDR3 has 16 amino acids. Per the germline V gene, CDR1 is SNHLY and CDR2 is FYNNEI. In nucleotides, the CDR3 is TGTGCCAGCAGTGTGTCCCTAGCGATCGGCACAGATACGCAGTATTTT. It specifies CASSVSLAIGTDTQYF.

CDR3 protein: CASSQGVKQPQHF. DNA of the CDR3: TGCGCCAGCAGTCAGGGGGTAAAGCAGCCCCAGCATTTT. J is TRBJ1-5 and V is TRBV23-1, with D perhaps TRBD1 (5 bases). TRBV23-1 is an ORF, and what it does is uncertain. The CDR3 is 13 residues long. Trimming stripped 3 bases from V and 7 bases from J, with 10 bases between.

The V and J genes are TRBV27 and TRBJ2-7, with TRBD1 identical over 8 bases. The junction had 7 bases not matched to a gene; V was cut back by 4 bases and J by 5 bases. From germline, CDR1 is MNHEY and CDR2 SMNVEV (reference sequence). The CDR3 runs 14 residues. This chain's CDR3 is CASSWTGSGDEQYF. The DNA for the CDR3 is TGTGCCAGCAGTTGGACAGGGTCTGGGGACGAGCAGTACTTC.

This rearrangement joins TRBV7-2 to TRBJ2-1; TRBD2 agrees at 13 bases. The CDR3 is 15 residues long. Trimming took 4 bases from V and 4 from J; bases not matched to a gene: 1. Germline V gene data show CDR1 as SGHTA and CDR2 as FQGNSA. CDR3: CASSSGLAGYNEQFF. The CDR3 nucleotides read TGTGCCAGCAGCTCGGGACTAGCGGGATACAATGAGCAGTTCTTC.

The chain has TRBV7-9 and TRBJ1-2, with D maybe TRBD1 (5 bases). This CDR3 is built from 14 residues. Trimming stripped 6 bases from V and 1 base from J, with 12 bases between. Per germline, CDR1 SEHNR and CDR2 FQNEAQ (reference sequence). CDR3 region: CASSLGGNNYGYTF. For the CDR3, the DNA is TGTGCCAGCAGTCTCGGGGGGAATAACTATGGCTACACCTTC. Looking up the rest from reference TRBV7-9 and TRBJ1-2 gives the full variable domain: DTGVSQNPRHKITKRGQNVTFRCDPISEHNRLYWYRQTLGQGPEFLTYFQNEAQLEKSRLLSDRFSAERPKGSFSTLEIQRTEQGDSAMYLCASSLGGNNYGYTFGSGTRLTVV.

The chain couples TRBV18 to TRBJ1-2; the D gene is possibly TRBD1 (5 bases). The germline V gene has CDR1 KGHSH and CDR2 LQKENI. The CDR3 runs to 15 residues. The V end was cut by 3 bases, the J end by 5 bases, with 16 bases between. The CDR3 spells CASSPSTTETYGYTF. CDR3 in DNA: TGTGCCAGCTCACCCTCTACGACAGAGACGTATGGCTACACCTTC.

The rearrangement uses TRBV6-5 and TRBJ2-1, with TRBD2 identical over 9 bases. V gave up 6 bases and J gave up 8 bases; unmatched junction bases: 8. Germline CDR1 and CDR2: MNHEY and SVGAGI. The CDR3 totals 14 residues. The CDR3 region has the DNA TGTGCCAGCAGGGGAGCGGGAGGATCCCATGAGCAGTTCTTC. Its protein product is CASRGAGGSHEQFF.

The chain links TRBV25-1 to TRBJ1-6, with 7 bases that match TRBD1. Germline CDR1 MGHDK, CDR2 SYGVNS. Trimming took 5 bases from V and 7 from J; bases not matched to a gene: 5. The CDR3 is 14 amino acids. As DNA, the CDR3 is TGTGCCAGCAGTTACAGGGGTCTGAATTCACCCCTCCACTTT. It is translated as CASSYRGLNSPLHF.

The chain couples TRBV27 to TRBJ2-3; 9 nucleotides match TRBD2. V lost 3 bases, J lost 0 bases, and 7 bases stayed unmatched. CDR1 is MNHEY, CDR2 SMNVEV, per germline (reference sequence). The CDR3 runs to 17 residues. CDR3 amino acids: CASSFSGGLSSTDTQYF. CDR3 coding DNA: TGTGCCAGCAGTTTTAGCGGGGGACTAAGTAGCACAGATACGCAGTATTTT.

The chain couples TRBV6-5 to TRBJ2-7, with 11 bases identical to TRBD2. The CDR3 length is 15 residues. V shed 6 bases and J 7 bases; nucleotides not matched to a gene: 11. The germline V gene encodes CDR1 MNHEY and CDR2 SVGAGI. CDR3 loop: CASRTRGLAEWEQYF. CDR3 nucleotide sequence: TGTGCCAGCAGGACGCGGGGACTAGCGGAATGGGAGCAGTACTTC.

The rearrangement uses TRBV9 and TRBJ2-3, with TRBD2 matching 10 bases. The CDR3 runs to 15 residues. Germline V gene lookup returns CDR1 SGDLS and CDR2 YYNGEE. Trimming removed 0 bases from V and 14 bases from J; junction bases left unmatched: 12. The CDR3 DNA follows: TGTGCCAGCAGCGTAGGTTCTAGCGGGGGCCCACCGCGGTATTTT. It specifies CASSVGSSGGPPRYF.

The J gene is TRBJ2-1, the V gene TRBV7-3; the D is unclear. The CDR3 runs to 17 residues. Trimming left V 3 bases short and J 4 bases short, with 19 bases between. Germline V gene sequence: CDR1 SGHTA, CDR2 FQGTGA. CDR3 DNA sequence: TGTGCCAGCAGCTTGTATCTGGGCGTGAGCCAGTACAATGAGCAGTTCTTC. Its translation is CASSLYLGVSQYNEQFF.

This clone appeared a few times. This chain links TRBV6-4 with TRBJ2-1; 9 bases are shared with TRBD2. J gave up 8 bases and V 3 bases, and 8 bases lay outside the gene matches. The CDR3 runs 15 residues. CDR1 is MRHNA, CDR2 SNTAGT, per germline. The CDR3 nucleotides read TGTGCCAGCAGTGAAAGTAGCGGGAGTCCCGATGAGCAGTTCTTC. Protein: CASSESSGSPDEQFF.

The chain combines TRBV7-2 with TRBJ2-2, with 10 positions matching TRBD1. In germline, CDR1 is SGHTA, CDR2 FQGNSA. V was pared by 5 bases and J by 6 bases, with 3 bases of the junction left unmatched. The CDR3 runs 14 residues. CDR3 in amino acids: CASSTDRGAGELFF. CDR3 nucleotides: TGTGCCAGCAGCACGGACAGGGGGGCCGGGGAGCTGTTTTTT.

V and J are TRBV28 and TRBJ1-2; D ambiguous. The CDR3 is 14 amino acids. CDR1 MDHEN and CDR2 SYDVKM come from the germline V gene. Trimming took 7 bases from V and 6 from J, leaving 18 bases between them. This chain's CDR3 is CASTKSNFRDGYTF. CDR3 coding DNA: TGTGCCAGCACGAAATCTAATTTTAGGGATGGCTACACCTTC.

V gene TRBV7-9 combines with J gene TRBJ1-1; possible D gene TRBD1, 5 bases. The CDR3 totals 18 residues. With 4 bases removed from V and 0 bases from J, the gap between germline ends came to 21 bases. The germline V gene encodes CDR1 SEHNR and CDR2 FQNEAQ (reference sequence). This CDR3 is CASSWRRGTAEMNTEAFF. The CDR3 nucleotides are TGTGCCAGCAGCTGGCGGCGGGGGACGGCAGAAATGAACACTGAAGCTTTCTTT.

The V and J genes are TRBV13 and TRBJ1-2; perhaps TRBD1 as D (6 bases). Per germline, CDR1 PRHDT and CDR2 FYEKMQ (reference sequence). CDR3 length: 15 residues. Trimming removed 5 bases from V and 2 bases from J, with 15 bases in between. The DNA for the CDR3 is TGTGCCAGCAGCCCGCGGGACAATCTAAACTATGGCTACACCTTC. Translated, it gives CASSPRDNLNYGYTF. The whole variable domain, filled in from reference TRBV13 and TRBJ1-2, reads AAGVIQSPRHLIKEKRETATLKCYPIPRHDTVYWYQQGPGQDPQFLISFYEKMQSDKGSIPDRFSAQQFSDYHSELNMSSLELGDSALYFCASSPRDNLNYGYTFGSGTRLTVV.

This sequence joins TRBV6-1 and TRBJ1-2, with D hard to call. The CDR3 runs 15 residues. Germline CDR1 MNHNS, CDR2 SASEGT. V lost 1 base, J lost 4 bases, and 13 bases lay in between. The CDR3 DNA reads TGTGCCAGCAGTGAAGTTCTAGTTCGACCCTATGGCTACACCTTC. Translating it yields CASSEVLVRPYGYTF.

The chain employs TRBV28 and TRBJ1-5; D is uncertain. CDR3 length equals 17 residues. V lost 3 bases and J lost 4, with 19 bases in between. Germline CDR1 and CDR2: MDHEN and SYDVKM. As DNA, the CDR3 is TGTGCCAGCAGTTTCCGCGACTTTCGGCACAAAAATCAGCCCCAGCATTTT. Its protein is CASSFRDFRHKNQPQHF.

V gene TRBV3-1 (or the pseudogene TRBV3-2) combines with J gene TRBJ1-1; no clear D. This CDR3 region has 14 residues. CDR1 is LGHDT, CDR2 YNNKEL, per germline (reference sequence). V was clipped by 4 bases and J by 2 bases, with 11 bases between them. CDR3 nucleotide sequence: TGTGCCAGCAGCCCCCGCAGTCTTAACACTGAAGCTTTCTTT. This translates into CASSPRSLNTEAFF.

The chain recombines TRBV3-1 (or the pseudogene TRBV3-2) with TRBJ2-2; D is undetermined. V was cut by 1 base and J by 7 bases, with 7 bases left in between. This CDR3 spans 13 amino acids. CDR1 LGHDT and CDR2 YNNKEL come from the germline V gene (reference sequence). The CDR3 DNA follows: TGTGCCAGCAGCCAAGGTGGGCACGGGGAGCTGTTTTTT. Its translation is CASSQGGHGELFF.